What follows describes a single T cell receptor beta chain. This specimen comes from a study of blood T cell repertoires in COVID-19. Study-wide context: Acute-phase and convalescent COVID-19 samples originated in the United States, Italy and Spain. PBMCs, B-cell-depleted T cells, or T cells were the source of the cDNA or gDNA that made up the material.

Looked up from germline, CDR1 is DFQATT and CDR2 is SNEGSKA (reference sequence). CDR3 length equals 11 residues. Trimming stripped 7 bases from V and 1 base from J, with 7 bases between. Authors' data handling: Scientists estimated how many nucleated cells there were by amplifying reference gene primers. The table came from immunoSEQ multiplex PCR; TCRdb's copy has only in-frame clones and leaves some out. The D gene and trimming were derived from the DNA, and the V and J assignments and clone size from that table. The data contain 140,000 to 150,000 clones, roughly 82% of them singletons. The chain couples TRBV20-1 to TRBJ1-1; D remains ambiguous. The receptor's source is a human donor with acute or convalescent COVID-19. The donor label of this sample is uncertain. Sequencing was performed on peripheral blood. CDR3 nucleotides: TGCAGTGTAAACAGGAACACTGAAGCTTTCTTT. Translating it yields CSVNRNTEAFF.